This TCR beta chain was sequenced during a study of blood T cell repertoires in COVID-19. At the level of the study: Samples came from the United States, Italy and Spain, spanning acute and convalescent COVID-19. PBMCs, B-cell-depleted T cells, or T cells were the source of the cDNA or gDNA that made up the material.

Trimming at V came to 5 bases and at J to 0 bases, leaving 6 bases not matched to a gene. The germline CDR1 and CDR2 sequences are MNHEY and SMNVEV (reference sequence). CDR3 length: 16 amino acids. Method: immunoSEQ multiplex PCR; TCRdb's copy keeps in-frame clones and lacks some. The repertoire holds 70,000 or so clones, 86% seen once, with 3.9% in the top ten. This TCR derives from a man in his sixties or seventies with active COVID-19. The sequenced sample consisted of peripheral blood. The V and J genes are TRBV27 and TRBJ1-1; TRBD1 matches 10 bases. The CDR3, as DNA: TGTGCCAGCAGTCCGGGGACAGGGGAGATGAACACTGAAGCTTTCTTT. Translation gives CASSPGTGEMNTEAFF.